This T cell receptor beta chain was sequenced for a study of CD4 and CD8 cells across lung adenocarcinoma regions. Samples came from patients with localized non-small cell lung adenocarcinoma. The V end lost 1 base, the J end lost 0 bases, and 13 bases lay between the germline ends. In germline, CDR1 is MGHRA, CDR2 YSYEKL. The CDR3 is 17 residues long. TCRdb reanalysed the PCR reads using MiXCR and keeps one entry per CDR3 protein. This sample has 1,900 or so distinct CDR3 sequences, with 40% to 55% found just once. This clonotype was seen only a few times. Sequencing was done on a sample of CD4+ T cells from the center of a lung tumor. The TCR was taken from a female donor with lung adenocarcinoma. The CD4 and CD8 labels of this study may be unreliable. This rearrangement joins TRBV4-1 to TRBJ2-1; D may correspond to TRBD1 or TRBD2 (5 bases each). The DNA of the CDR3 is TGCGCCAGCAGCCAAGCCCGGGGCGCGAGCTCCTACAATGAGCAGTTCTTC. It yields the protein CASSQARGASSYNEQFF.